This entry is about one T cell receptor beta chain. Using immunoSEQ multiplex PCR, the repertoire was profiled, and TCRdb retains in-frame clones only, with some absent. The sample shows about 320,000 clones, 85% of them seen only once. The CDR3 is 15 residues long. V was clipped by 4 bases and J by 0 bases; unmatched bases: 6. The germline CDR1 and CDR2 sequences are SEHNR and FQNEAQ (reference sequence). As to treatment: some 20 received Ad26.COV2.S at low or high dose, single or two shots; a few received placebo; per-sample allocation not given. Sampling took place 63 days after the first vaccine or placebo injection. These data are taken from a study of Ad26.COV2.S vaccination and SARS-CoV-2 variants.

The sequence derives from a person aged 18-65 years who received the Ad26.COV2.S COVID-19 vaccine or a placebo. Sequences were derived from peripheral blood, sampled in a trial of Ad26.COV2.S vaccine versus placebo. This rearrangement joins TRBV7-9 to TRBJ2-7, with 7 bases aligning to TRBD1. CDR3 sequence: CASSSNRGSSYEQYF. The CDR3, as DNA: TGTGCCAGCAGCTCCAACAGGGGTAGCTCCTACGAGCAGTACTTC.